Sequencing of this T cell receptor (beta chain) was carried out in a study of control samples from healthy donors and cancer patients. Using immunoSEQ multiplex PCR, the repertoire was profiled, and TCRdb retains in-frame clones only, with some absent. The repertoire holds 170,000 or so clones, 80% to 95% seen once, with around 2% in the top ten. This receptor was identified in a woman aged 40 to 49 in good health. The material sequenced was blood.

CDR3 sequence: CASSEGGANYGYTF. CDR3 bases: TGTGCCAGCAGTGAAGGGGGAGCTAACTATGGCTACACCTTC. The J gene is TRBJ1-2, the V gene TRBV2, with D uncertain. This CDR3 is built from 14 residues. Germline loops: CDR1 SNHLY, CDR2 FYNNEI. Trimming removed 1 base at V and 0 bases at J, with 6 bases between.